The next 13 T cell receptor beta chains were all read from a single sample in a study of shared T cell receptors in the human thymus. Measured with immunoSEQ multiplex PCR; TCRdb has only the in-frame clones, and not every one. The data hold 55,000 to 75,000 clones, with more than 90% observed a single time. Sequencing was carried out using thymocytes. These TCRs come from a human donor.

This chain connects TRBV5-1 to TRBJ2-5; D uncertain. TRBJ2-7 explains the end of the DNA better; the J call may be wrong. The CDR3 loop spans 14 amino acids. Germline CDR1 is SGHRS and CDR2 is YFSETQ. CDR3 loop: CASSPPMSSYEQYF. The CDR3 DNA is TGCGCCAGCAGCCCTCCAATGAGCTCCTACGAGCAGTACTTC.

The chain is built from TRBV28 and TRBJ1-2; 9 nucleotides align to TRBD1. The germline gives CDR1 MDHEN, CDR2 SYDVKM. The V gene end was trimmed by 11 bases and the J gene end by 5 bases; junction bases not matched to a gene: 12. The length of the CDR3 is 14 residues. CDR3 DNA sequence: TGTGCCTCCCAGGTCCGAGACAGGGGGTATGGCTACACCTTC. Protein product: CASQVRDRGYGYTF.

This chain uses TRBV14 with TRBJ1-6; D unresolved. This CDR3 has 17 residues. The germline V gene encodes CDR1 SGHDN and CDR2 FVKESK. V lost 4 bases and J lost 0, with 13 bases in between. CDR3 nucleotides: TGTGCCAGCAGCCCGGGATACCTAAGCTCCTATAATTCACCCCTCCACTTT. Amino acid sequence: CASSPGYLSSYNSPLHF.

The rearrangement links TRBV9 to TRBJ2-1, with D perhaps matching TRBD1 (5 bases). CDR1 and CDR2 from the germline V gene are SGDLS and YYNGEE. Trimming took 0 bases from V and 6 from J, leaving 16 bases between them. This CDR3 region has 16 residues. DNA for the CDR3: TGTGCCAGCAGCGTAGGGTTGTCAGGGTGGCCCAATGAGCAGTTCTTC. Amino acid sequence: CASSVGLSGWPNEQFF.

The CDR3 sequence: CASSRGRGPYNEQFF. The CDR3 coding sequence is TGTGCCAGTAGTAGGGGTCGGGGGCCCTACAATGAGCAGTTCTTC. The chain recombines TRBV19 with TRBJ2-1; D may be TRBD1 or TRBD2 (6 bases each). From germline, CDR1 is LNHDA and CDR2 SQIVND (reference sequence). The CDR3 length is 15 residues. Trimming removed 4 bases from V and 2 bases from J, with 12 bases in between.

The chain recombines TRBV7-9 with TRBJ1-2; tentative D call: TRBD1 (6 bases). The CDR3 is made up of 16 amino acids. The ends were cut back, 5 bases at V and 4 bases at J, with 20 bases in the middle. Germline CDR1 is SEHNR and CDR2 is FQNEAQ (reference sequence). In nucleotides, the CDR3 is TGTGCCAGCAGCCTAGTTAGGGGGGAGGGAAGCTATGGCTACACCTTC. Amino acids: CASSLVRGEGSYGYTF.

The rearrangement uses TRBV11-2 and TRBJ1-1; D gene uncertain. Germline CDR1 SGHAT, CDR2 FQNNGV. Trimming took off 1 base at V and 1 base at J, with 10 bases between the two ends. CDR3 length equals 15 residues. CDR3: CASSLGAGENTEAFF. The CDR3 DNA is TGTGCCAGCAGCTTAGGCGCCGGCGAGAACACTGAAGCTTTCTTT.

This chain connects TRBV7-4 to TRBJ2-7, with D tentatively TRBD1 or TRBD2 (5 bases each). The CDR3 is 15 residues long. In germline, CDR1 is SGHVT, CDR2 SQSDAQ. V lost 5 bases, J lost 0 bases, and 14 bases lay in between. The CDR3 nucleotides read TGTGCCAGCAGCCCAGGGAGAGGGAGCTCCTACGAGCAGTACTTC. Its protein is CASSPGRGSSYEQYF.

This chain uses TRBV6-5 with TRBJ2-3, with D possibly TRBD2 on 5 matching bases. CDR1 is MNHEY, CDR2 SVGAGI, per germline. The V end lost 3 bases, the J end lost 1 base, and 14 bases lay between the germline ends. This CDR3 contains 16 residues. For the CDR3, the DNA is TGTGCCAGCAGTTATGCGGGCTCCATGGGCACAGATACGCAGTATTTT. Amino acid sequence: CASSYAGSMGTDTQYF.

The chain employs TRBV30 and TRBJ2-7; 7 bases map to TRBD2. The V segment lost 4 bases and the J segment 4 bases; nucleotides outside the gene matches: 4. The CDR3 totals 12 residues. The germline V gene encodes CDR1 GTSNPN and CDR2 SVGIG (reference sequence). CDR3 coding DNA: TGTGCCTGGACGGGGGGTACTTACGAGCAGTACTTC. It is translated as CAWTGGTYEQYF.

The chain recombines TRBV28 with TRBJ1-1; 7 bases match TRBD1. Losses at the gene ends were 8 bases for V and 6 bases for J; bases not matched to a gene: 9. Germline assignment: CDR1 MDHEN and CDR2 SYDVKM. The CDR3 covers 13 residues. The CDR3 sequence is CASQLTGDPEAFF. The CDR3 DNA reads as TGTGCCAGCCAATTAACAGGGGATCCTGAAGCTTTCTTT. The complete variable domain, with remaining parts taken from reference TRBV28 and TRBJ1-1, reads DVKVTQSSRYLVKRTGEKVFLECVQDMDHENMFWYRQDPGLGLRLIYFSYDVKMKEKGDIPEGYSVSREKKERFSLILESASTNQTSMYLCASQLTGDPEAFFGQGTRLTVV.

Only one count was recorded for this clone. The gene calls are TRBV9 and TRBJ2-2, with 14 bases lining up with TRBD2. J lost 1 base, V lost 6 bases, and 8 bases had no gene match. Germline assignment: CDR1 SGDLS and CDR2 YYNGEE. The CDR3 consists of 18 residues. The CDR3 loop is CASKEGLAGAQNTGELFF. CDR3 in DNA: TGTGCCAGCAAAGAGGGACTAGCGGGGGCCCAGAACACCGGGGAGCTGTTTTTT.

The chain couples TRBV7-4 to TRBJ1-1; D not certain. The CDR3 extends over 14 amino acids. CDR1 and CDR2 (germline): SGHVT, SQSDAQ. The ends were cut back, 1 base at V and 4 bases at J, with 10 bases in the middle. The CDR3 loop is CASSLEHWGTEAFF. The DNA of the CDR3 is TGTGCCAGCAGCTTAGAACACTGGGGCACTGAAGCTTTCTTT. Full variable domain (rest looked up from reference TRBV7-4 and TRBJ1-1): GAGVSQSPRYKVAKRGRDVALRCDSISGHVTLYWYRQTLGQGSEVLTYSQSDAQRDKSGRPSGRFSAERPERSVSTLKIQRTEQGDSAVYLCASSLEHWGTEAFFGQGTRLTVV.